This T cell receptor (beta chain) was sequenced in a study of shared clonotypes between healthy human individuals (dated by TCRdb to between 2020 and 2021). General notes on the study: A couple of women and three men aged 18 to 49 years were included in the cohort. For each donor, CD4 naive and CD4 memory were each run on three plates, CD8 naive on two plates, and CD8 memory on one plate. The study deeply sequenced blood TCR repertoires of several healthy adults to estimate repertoire size and the extent of clonotype sharing between individuals. Libraries were prepared and TCR repertoires were sequenced by different laboratories using diverse techniques, in order to increase sequencing depth and limit assay-specific biases. Between about 0.85 and 9.5 billion PBMCs per donor were obtained by leukapheresis.

TCR CDR3 regions were amplified from genomic DNA by multiplex PCR using the deep immunoSEQ assay. Extracted genomic DNA from each cell subset was distributed evenly across all wells of several immunoSEQ 96-well plates, and each plate was treated as a replicate. For sorted subsets, about 200 ng genomic DNA, equal to tens of thousands of T cell genomes, was loaded into each replicate PCR. Purified libraries were measured with a Qubit 3.0 fluorometer, size-checked on a Bioanalyzer 2100, and measured again with the KAPA Library Quantification kit. Each immunoSEQ 96-well plate was sequenced on its own single-read 150-cycle Illumina NextSeq 550 flow cell. As for the original processing: Because only junctional sequences without quality scores were contained in the immunoSEQ output, filtering matching that applied to full-length reads could not be performed. Sequences were annotated with PyIR, a Python wrapper for IgBLAST v1.9, and V/J genes and CDR3 were assigned using IMGT germline references. Reads with weak V/J assignments (E-value above 1e-6), missing CDR3, stop codons, out-of-frame junctions, or ambiguous translated residues were removed. A V3J clonotype was defined by an identical inferred V gene, J gene, and CDR3 amino acid sequence. To compute the percentage overlap between repertoires, the number of shared unique clonotypes was divided by the size of the smaller repertoire. RTK rarefaction, the Chao1 estimator, and Recon v2.1 estimates of unobserved clonotypes were used to assess repertoire richness. Generation probabilities were computed with OLGA for all TCRbeta clonotypes obtained by the gDNA method from several donors. Imported from immuneACCESS, the table was reduced by TCRdb to in-frame sequences with V and J called. These copies leave out some clones; in studies compared against another copy, an unresolved V gene accounts for under half, and the cause of the remainder is not known. Clone size and V and J calls were adopted from that table, with D and trimming inferred from the DNA. Present in this sample are about 690,000 clones, less than 95% of which were seen just once. The ten largest clones capture around a third of the sample.

Donors were healthy HIV-negative adults with no recently reported acute infections or vaccinations. Every donor was a Caucasian adult residing in Nashville, Tennessee, USA. CD8 memory samples combined magnetically selected CD45RO+ cells with CCR7-negative CD45RA+ effector memory (TemRA) cells. Blood was obtained by leukapheresis, after which PBMCs were separated by Ficoll-Histopaque density gradient centrifugation and cryopreserved in liquid nitrogen vapor phase. Analytical flow cytometry was used to check the purity and quantity of every magnetically sorted T cell population. From each sorted fraction, genomic DNA was isolated and quantified by UV absorbance on a Nanodrop 2000c. A word on this clone: Its antigen remains unidentified. Base qualities were left out, and no much larger clone turns up one base away.

Reading the germline V gene (reference sequence) gives CDR1 GTSNPN and CDR2 SVGIG. The CDR3, cysteine through phenylalanine, is 13 amino acids long. Left in the record is the CDR3 DNA by itself, 39 bases read in frame from the first base. V trim: 6 bases; J trim: 3 bases; unmatched bases: 7. Broader findings and caveats from the paper: Only blood was sampled, and tissue TCR repertoires likely differ from those in blood. Larger estimated clonotype richness was generally found for naive subsets than for memory subsets. The genetic and exposure-history diversity represented was limited by the small number of donors. Across four donors, around 5.4% of naive CD4, approximately 4% of naive CD8, 2.3% of memory CD4, and roughly 0.4% of memory CD8 clonotypes were shared. Pairwise subsampling indicated that sequencing depth was expected to affect the degree of clonotype sharing among donors. Rarefaction of sorted-subset datasets indicated incomplete sequencing despite the large sequencing depth. Compared with non-shared clonotypes, clonotypes shared by all four sorted-subset donors had higher generation probabilities.

This sequence uses TRBV30 and TRBJ1-1; TRBD1 matches 7 bases in the middle. This TCR was sampled from a man in his late teens or twenties in good health. Some clones in this sample may be carry-over from other donors' samples. The specimen was memory CD8+ T cells from PBMCs. What the cell subset or site label conveys for this sample: CD45RO+ cells pooled with CCR7-negative TemRA cells. In nucleotide form, the sequence is TGTGCCTGTAGAGGGGGCTCGGACACTGAAGCTTTCTTT. This encodes CACRGGSDTEAFF.